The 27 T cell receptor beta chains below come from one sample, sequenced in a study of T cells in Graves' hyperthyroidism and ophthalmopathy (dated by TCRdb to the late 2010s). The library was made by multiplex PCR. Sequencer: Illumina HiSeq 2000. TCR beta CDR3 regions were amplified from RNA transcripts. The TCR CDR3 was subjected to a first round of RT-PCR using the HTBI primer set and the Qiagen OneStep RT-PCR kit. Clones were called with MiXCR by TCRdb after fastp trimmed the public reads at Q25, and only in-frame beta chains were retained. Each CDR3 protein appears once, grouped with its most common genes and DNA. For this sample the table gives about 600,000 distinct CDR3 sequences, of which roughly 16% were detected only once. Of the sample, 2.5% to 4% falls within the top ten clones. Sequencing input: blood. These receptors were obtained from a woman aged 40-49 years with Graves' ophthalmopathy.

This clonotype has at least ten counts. This CDR3 is CASRGGAGGTEQYF. The CDR3 DNA follows: TGTGCCAGCAGGGGGGGAGCAGGGGGCACCGAGCAGTACTTC. The rearrangement links TRBV2 to TRBJ2-7, with 8 positions matching TRBD1. The CDR3 extends over 14 amino acids. V gave up 6 bases and J gave up 6 bases; unmatched junction bases: 10. Germline V CDR1 and CDR2: SNHLY, FYNNEI.

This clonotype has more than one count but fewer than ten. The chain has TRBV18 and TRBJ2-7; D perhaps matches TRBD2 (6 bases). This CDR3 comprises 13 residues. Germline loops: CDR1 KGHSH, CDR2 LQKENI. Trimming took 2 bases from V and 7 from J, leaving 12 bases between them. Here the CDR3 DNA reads TGTGCCAGCTCACCATCGGGAGTGGGAGAGCAGTACTTC. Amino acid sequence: CASSPSGVGEQYF. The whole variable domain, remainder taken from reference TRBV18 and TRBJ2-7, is NAGVMQNPRHLVRRRGQEARLRCSPMKGHSHVYWYRQLPEEGLKFMVYLQKENIIDESGMPKERFSAEFPKEGPSILRIQQVVRGDSAAYFCASSPSGVGEQYFGPGTRLTVT.

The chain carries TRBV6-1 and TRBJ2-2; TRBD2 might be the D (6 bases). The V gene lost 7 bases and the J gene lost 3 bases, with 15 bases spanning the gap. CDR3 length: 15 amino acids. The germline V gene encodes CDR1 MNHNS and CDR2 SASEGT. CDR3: CASIVGTGDTGELFF. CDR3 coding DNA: TGTGCCAGCATTGTTGGGACTGGGGACACCGGGGAGCTGTTTTTT.

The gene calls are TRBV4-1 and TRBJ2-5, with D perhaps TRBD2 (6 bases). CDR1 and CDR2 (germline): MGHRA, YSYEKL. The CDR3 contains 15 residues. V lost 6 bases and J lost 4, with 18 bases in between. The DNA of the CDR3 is TGCGCCAGCAGTCTTATTAGCGGACCCCGAGAGACCCAGTACTTC. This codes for CASSLISGPRETQYF.

CDR3 amino acids: CASSPEWGNEKLFF. In nucleotides, the CDR3 is TGTGCCAGCAGCCCCGAATGGGGTAATGAAAAACTGTTTTTT. J is TRBJ1-4 and V is TRBV5-5, with no clear D. The V gene lost 4 bases and the J gene lost 4 bases, with 11 bases spanning the gap. Germline V lookup: CDR1 SGHKS, CDR2 YYEKEE (reference sequence). The CDR3 runs 14 residues.

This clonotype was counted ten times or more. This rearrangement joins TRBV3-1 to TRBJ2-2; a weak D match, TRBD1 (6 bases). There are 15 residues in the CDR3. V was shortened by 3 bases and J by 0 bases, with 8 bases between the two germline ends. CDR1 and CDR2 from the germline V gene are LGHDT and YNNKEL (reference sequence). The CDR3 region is CASSHRGANTGELFF. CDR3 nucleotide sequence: TGTGCCAGCAGCCACAGGGGAGCGAACACCGGGGAGCTGTTTTTT.

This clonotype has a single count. The chain's CDR3 is CATSRGPGIYNEQFF. CDR3 DNA sequence: TGTGCCACCAGCAGAGGCCCTGGAATTTACAATGAGCAGTTCTTC. J is TRBJ2-1 and V is TRBV15; D is uncertain. The V gene lost 1 base and the J gene lost 4 bases, with 11 bases spanning the gap. CDR1 and CDR2 (germline): LNHNV, YYDKDF (reference sequence). The CDR3 consists of 15 residues.

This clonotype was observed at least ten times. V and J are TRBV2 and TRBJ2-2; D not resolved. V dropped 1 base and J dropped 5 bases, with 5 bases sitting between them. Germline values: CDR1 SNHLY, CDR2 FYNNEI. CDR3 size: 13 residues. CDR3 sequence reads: CASSEDQTGELFF. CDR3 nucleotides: TGTGCCAGCAGTGAAGACCAAACCGGGGAGCTGTTTTTT.

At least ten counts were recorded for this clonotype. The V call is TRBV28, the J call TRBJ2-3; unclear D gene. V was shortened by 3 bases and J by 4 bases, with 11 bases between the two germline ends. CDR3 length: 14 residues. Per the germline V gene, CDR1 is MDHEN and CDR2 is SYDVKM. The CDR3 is CASSFLEPPDTQYF. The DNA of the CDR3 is TGTGCCAGCAGTTTCCTGGAGCCGCCAGATACGCAGTATTTT.

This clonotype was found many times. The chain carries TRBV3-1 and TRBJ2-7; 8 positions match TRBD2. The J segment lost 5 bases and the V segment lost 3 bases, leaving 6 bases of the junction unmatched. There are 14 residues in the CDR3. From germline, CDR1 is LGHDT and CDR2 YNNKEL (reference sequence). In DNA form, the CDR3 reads TGTGCCAGCAGCCAGAGGACTAGCCGTGACGAGCAGTACTTC. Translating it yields CASSQRTSRDEQYF.

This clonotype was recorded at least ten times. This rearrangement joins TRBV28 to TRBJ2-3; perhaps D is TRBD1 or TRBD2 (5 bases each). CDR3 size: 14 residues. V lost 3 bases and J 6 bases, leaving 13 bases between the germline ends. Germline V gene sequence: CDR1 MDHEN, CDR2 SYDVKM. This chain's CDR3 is CASSFWGLGDTQYF. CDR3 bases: TGTGCCAGCAGTTTTTGGGGGTTGGGCGATACGCAGTATTTT.

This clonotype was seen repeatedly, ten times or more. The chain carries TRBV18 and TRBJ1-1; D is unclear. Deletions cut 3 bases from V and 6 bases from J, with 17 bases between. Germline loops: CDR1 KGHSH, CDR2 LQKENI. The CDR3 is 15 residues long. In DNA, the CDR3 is TGTGCCAGCTCACCTCCAGCTTCCCTTAGGGCTGAAGCTTTCTTT. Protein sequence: CASSPPASLRAEAFF.

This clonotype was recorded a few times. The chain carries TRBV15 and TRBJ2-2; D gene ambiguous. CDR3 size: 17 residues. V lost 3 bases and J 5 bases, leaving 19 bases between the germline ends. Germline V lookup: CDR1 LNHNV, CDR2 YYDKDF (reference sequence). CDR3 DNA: TGTGCCACCAGCAGGGGCGGTGACTCCCTGAGTACCGGGGAGCTGTTTTTT. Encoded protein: CATSRGGDSLSTGELFF.

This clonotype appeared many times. CDR3 coding DNA: TGTGCCAGCAGTCCGAGGGAGGTCACTGAAGCTTTCTTT. Translated, it gives CASSPREVTEAFF. This sequence joins TRBV12-3 or TRBV12-4 and TRBJ1-1; D remains unclear. V gave up 5 bases and J gave up 4 bases, with 11 bases separating them. The CDR3 consists of 13 residues.

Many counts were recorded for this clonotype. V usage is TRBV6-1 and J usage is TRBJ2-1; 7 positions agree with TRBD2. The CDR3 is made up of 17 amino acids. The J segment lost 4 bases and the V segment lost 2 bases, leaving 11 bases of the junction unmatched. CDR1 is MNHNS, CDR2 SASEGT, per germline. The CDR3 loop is CASSEILGAGAYNEQFF. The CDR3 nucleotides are TGTGCCAGCAGTGAAATCCTAGGTGCGGGAGCTTACAATGAGCAGTTCTTC.

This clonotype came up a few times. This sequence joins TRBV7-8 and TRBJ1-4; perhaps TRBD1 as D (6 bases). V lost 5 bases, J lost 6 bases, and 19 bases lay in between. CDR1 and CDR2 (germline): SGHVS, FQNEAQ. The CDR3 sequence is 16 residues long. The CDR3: CASSPSPRGGDEKLFF. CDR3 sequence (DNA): TGTGCCAGCAGCCCCAGCCCCAGGGGAGGGGATGAAAAACTGTTTTTT.

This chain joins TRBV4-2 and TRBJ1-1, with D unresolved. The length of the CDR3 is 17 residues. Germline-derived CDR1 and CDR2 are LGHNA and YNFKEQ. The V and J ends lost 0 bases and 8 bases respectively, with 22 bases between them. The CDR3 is CASSQDGLGPLRREAFF. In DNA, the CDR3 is TGTGCCAGCAGCCAAGATGGGCTAGGGCCCCTCCGCCGGGAAGCTTTCTTT.

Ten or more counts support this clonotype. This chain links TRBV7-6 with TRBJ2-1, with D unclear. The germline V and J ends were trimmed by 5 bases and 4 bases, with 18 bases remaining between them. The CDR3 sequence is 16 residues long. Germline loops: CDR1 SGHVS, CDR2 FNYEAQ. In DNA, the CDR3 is TGTGCCAGCAGCCCCACATCCCCGGGCGGATACAATGAGCAGTTCTTC. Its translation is CASSPTSPGGYNEQFF.

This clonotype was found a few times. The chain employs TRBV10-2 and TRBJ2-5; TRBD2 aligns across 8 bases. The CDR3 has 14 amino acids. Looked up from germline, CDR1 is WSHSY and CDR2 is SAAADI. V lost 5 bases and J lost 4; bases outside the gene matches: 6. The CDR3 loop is CASSLSSGLETQYF. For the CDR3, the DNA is TGCGCCAGCAGTTTGTCTAGCGGGCTAGAGACCCAGTACTTC.

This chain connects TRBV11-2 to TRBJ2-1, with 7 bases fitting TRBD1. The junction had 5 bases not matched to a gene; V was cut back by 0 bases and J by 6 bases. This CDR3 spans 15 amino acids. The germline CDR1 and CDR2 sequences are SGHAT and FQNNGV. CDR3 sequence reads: CASSLDRAGGNEQFF. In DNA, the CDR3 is TGTGCCAGCAGCTTAGATCGGGCAGGGGGCAATGAGCAGTTCTTC.

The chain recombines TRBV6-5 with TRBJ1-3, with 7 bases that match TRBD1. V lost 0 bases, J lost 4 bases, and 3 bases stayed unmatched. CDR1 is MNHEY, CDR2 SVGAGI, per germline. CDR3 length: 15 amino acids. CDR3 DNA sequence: TGTGCCAGCAGTTACTCACAGGGGAGAGGAAACACCATATATTTT. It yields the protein CASSYSQGRGNTIYF.

CDR3 nucleotides: TGTGCCAGCAGCTATGGGACTAGAGGATACAATGAGCAGTTCTTC. As protein: CASSYGTRGYNEQFF. The chain uses TRBV7-2 and TRBJ2-1; 8 bases are shared with TRBD2. This CDR3 spans 15 amino acids. Losses at the gene ends were 4 bases for V and 4 bases for J; bases not matched to a gene: 6. Per the germline V gene, CDR1 is SGHTA and CDR2 is FQGNSA.

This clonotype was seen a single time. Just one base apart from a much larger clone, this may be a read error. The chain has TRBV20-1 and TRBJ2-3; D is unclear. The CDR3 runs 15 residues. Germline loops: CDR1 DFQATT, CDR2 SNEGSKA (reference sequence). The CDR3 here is CSAGDSGFTTDTQYF. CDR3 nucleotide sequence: TGCAGTGCTGGAGACTCAGGATTCACCACAGATACGCAGTATTTT.

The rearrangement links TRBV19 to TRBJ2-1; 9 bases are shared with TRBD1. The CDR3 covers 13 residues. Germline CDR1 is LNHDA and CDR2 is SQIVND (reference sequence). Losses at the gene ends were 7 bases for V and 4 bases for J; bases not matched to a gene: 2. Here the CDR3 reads CASIGQGYNEQFF. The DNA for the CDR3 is TGTGCCAGTATTGGACAGGGGTACAATGAGCAGTTCTTC.

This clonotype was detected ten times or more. CDR3: CSARAGGVYNEQFF. The CDR3 DNA follows: TGCAGCGCTCGAGCGGGAGGGGTATACAATGAGCAGTTCTTC. This rearrangement joins TRBV29-1 to TRBJ2-1; TRBD2 matches at 10 bases. The CDR3 is 14 residues long. Germline V gene lookup returns CDR1 SQVTM and CDR2 ANQGSEA. Trimming took 7 bases from V and 4 from J; bases not matched to a gene: 7.

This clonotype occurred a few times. CDR3 amino acids: CASSPGQEYEKLFF. In nucleotides, the CDR3 is TGTGCCAGCAGCCCGGGACAGGAATATGAAAAACTGTTTTTT. The chain has TRBV5-5 and TRBJ1-4; TRBD1 aligns across 8 bases. Germline V gives CDR1 SGHKS, CDR2 YYEKEE (reference sequence). V trimming: 4 bases; J trimming: 6 bases; junction bases outside the gene matches: 5. The CDR3 runs to 14 residues. The variable domain in full, completed from reference TRBV5-5 and TRBJ1-4, reads DAGVTQSPTHLIKTRGQQVTLRCSPISGHKSVSWYQQVLGQGPQFIFQYYEKEERGRGNFPDRFSARQFPNYSSELNVNALLLGDSALYLCASSPGQEYEKLFFGSGTQLSVL.

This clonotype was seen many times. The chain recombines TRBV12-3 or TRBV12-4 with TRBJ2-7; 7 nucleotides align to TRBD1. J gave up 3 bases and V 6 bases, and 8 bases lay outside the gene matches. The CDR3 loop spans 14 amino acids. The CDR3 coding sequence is TGTGCCAGCAGCCCGGGACAGATACTCTACGAGCAGTACTTC. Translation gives CASSPGQILYEQYF.